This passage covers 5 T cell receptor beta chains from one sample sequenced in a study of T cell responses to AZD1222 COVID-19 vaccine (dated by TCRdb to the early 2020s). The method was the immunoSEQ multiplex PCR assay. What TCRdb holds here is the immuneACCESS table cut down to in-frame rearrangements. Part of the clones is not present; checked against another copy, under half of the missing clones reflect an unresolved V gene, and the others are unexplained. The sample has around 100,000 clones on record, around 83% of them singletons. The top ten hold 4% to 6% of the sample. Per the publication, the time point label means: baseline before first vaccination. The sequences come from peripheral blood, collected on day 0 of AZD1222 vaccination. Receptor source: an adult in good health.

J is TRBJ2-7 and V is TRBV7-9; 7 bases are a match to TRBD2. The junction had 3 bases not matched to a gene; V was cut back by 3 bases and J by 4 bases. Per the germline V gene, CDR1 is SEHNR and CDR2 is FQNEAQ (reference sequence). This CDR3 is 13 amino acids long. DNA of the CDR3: TGTGCCAGCAGCTTTCAGCGGGAATACGAGCAGTACTTC. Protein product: CASSFQREYEQYF.

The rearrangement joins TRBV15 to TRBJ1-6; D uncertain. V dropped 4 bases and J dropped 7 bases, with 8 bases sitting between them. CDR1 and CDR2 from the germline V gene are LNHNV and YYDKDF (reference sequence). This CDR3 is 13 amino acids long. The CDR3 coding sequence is TGTGCCACCAGCACTGCCGTAAATTCACCCCTCCACTTT. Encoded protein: CATSTAVNSPLHF.

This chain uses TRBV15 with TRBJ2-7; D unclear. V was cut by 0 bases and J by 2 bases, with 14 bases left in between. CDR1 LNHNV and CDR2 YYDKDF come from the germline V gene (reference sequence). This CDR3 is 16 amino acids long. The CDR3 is CATSRDLVGLAYEQYF. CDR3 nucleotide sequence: TGTGCCACCAGCAGAGATTTAGTGGGTTTAGCCTACGAGCAGTACTTC.

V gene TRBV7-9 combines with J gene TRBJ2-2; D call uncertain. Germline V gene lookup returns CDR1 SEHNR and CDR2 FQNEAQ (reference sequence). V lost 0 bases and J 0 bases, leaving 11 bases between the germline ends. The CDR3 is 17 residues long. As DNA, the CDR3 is TGTGCCAGCAGCTTAGCCGCCGGCAGCACGAACACCGGGGAGCTGTTTTTT. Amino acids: CASSLAAGSTNTGELFF.

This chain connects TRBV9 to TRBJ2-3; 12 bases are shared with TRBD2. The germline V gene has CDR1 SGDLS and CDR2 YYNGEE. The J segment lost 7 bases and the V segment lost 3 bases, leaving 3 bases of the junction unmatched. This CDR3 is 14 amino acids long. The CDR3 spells CASSAGLAGHTQYF. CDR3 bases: TGTGCCAGCAGCGCGGGACTAGCGGGTCATACGCAGTATTTT.